What follows are 23 T cell receptor beta chains derived from one specimen sequenced in a study of T cell repertoires in cytomegalovirus infection. These receptors have no known antigen. TCRdb re-called the reads with MiXCR, one entry per CDR3 protein. The sample shows about 71,000 distinct CDR3 sequences, about 20% of them seen only once. This specimen was CD8+ T cells from cultured PBMCs, taken from culture after CMV antigen stimulation. These receptors were taken from a human donor in good health (CMV status not recorded). Some clones in this sample may be carry-over from other donors' samples.

Only a few counts were recorded for this clonotype. The genes are TRBV7-2 and TRBJ2-1; 8 bases line up with TRBD1. The trim removed 2 bases at V and 2 bases at J, leaving 5 bases unmatched. The CDR3 is 16 amino acids. Looked up from germline, CDR1 is SGHTA and CDR2 is FQGNSA. CDR3 coding DNA: TGTGCCAGCAGCTTATTCGGACAGGGTGCCTACAATGAGCAGTTCTTC. The encoded protein is CASSLFGQGAYNEQFF.

This clonotype occurred a few times. The chain carries TRBV7-9 and TRBJ1-2, with D uncertain. Germline CDR1 and CDR2: SEHNR and FQNEAQ (reference sequence). The CDR3 is made up of 15 amino acids. The germline V and J ends were trimmed by 2 bases and 2 bases, with 12 bases remaining between them. The CDR3 spells CASSLMLGQNYGYTF. CDR3 sequence (DNA): TGTGCCAGCAGCTTAATGTTGGGCCAAAACTATGGCTACACCTTC. Full variable domain (missing parts from reference TRBV7-9 and TRBJ1-2): DTGVSQNPRHKITKRGQNVTFRCDPISEHNRLYWYRQTLGQGPEFLTYFQNEAQLEKSRLLSDRFSAERPKGSFSTLEIQRTEQGDSAMYLCASSLMLGQNYGYTFGSGTRLTVV.

This clonotype was counted many times. The chain recombines TRBV7-6 with TRBJ1-2, with D possibly TRBD1 on 6 matching bases. This CDR3 has 12 residues. Per germline, CDR1 SGHVS and CDR2 FNYEAQ. V was cut by 1 base and J by 6 bases, with 6 bases left in between. The DNA of the CDR3 is TGTGCCAGCAGCTTAGAGGGGGATGGCTACACCTTC. Its translation: CASSLEGDGYTF. Variable domain in full (rest from reference TRBV7-6 and TRBJ1-2): GAGVSQSPRYKVTKRGQDVALRCDPISGHVSLYWYRQALGQGPEFLTYFNYEAQQDKSGLPNDRFSAERPEGSISTLTIQRTEQRDSAMYRCASSLEGDGYTFGSGTRLTVV.

This sequence joins TRBV7-2 and TRBJ1-5, with D possibly TRBD1 on 5 matching bases. V gave up 4 bases and J gave up 3 bases, with 13 bases separating them. The CDR3 covers 15 residues. From germline, CDR1 is SGHTA and CDR2 FQGNSA. CDR3 nucleotide sequence: TGTGCCAGCAGCTCGAGGGACCACCTCAATCAGCCCCAGCATTTT. It specifies CASSSRDHLNQPQHF.

The J gene is TRBJ2-3, the V gene TRBV7-4, with 7 bases that match TRBD2. The trim removed 11 bases at V and 4 bases at J, leaving 6 bases unmatched. This CDR3 has 12 amino acids. CDR1 and CDR2 (germline): SGHVT, SQSDAQ. CDR3 in DNA: TGTGCCTTCGGGGAGGGGCCAGATACGCAGTATTTT. This gives the protein CAFGEGPDTQYF.

J is TRBJ2-2 and V is TRBV10-3; the D gene is possibly TRBD1 (6 bases). The germline V gene encodes CDR1 ENHRY and CDR2 SYGVKD. This CDR3 region has 15 residues. Trimming removed 6 bases at V and 1 base at J, with 12 bases between. The CDR3 region has the DNA TGTGCCATCAGCGGGACATACCAGAACACCGGGGAGCTGTTTTTT. Translating gives CAISGTYQNTGELFF.

J is TRBJ2-1 and V is TRBV7-6, with D perhaps TRBD1 or TRBD2 (5 bases each). V lost 3 bases and J lost 8, with 11 bases in between. CDR1 is SGHVS, CDR2 FNYEAQ, per germline. The CDR3 totals 13 residues. CDR3 DNA: TGTGCCAGCAGCTTCCACGGGGCCTATGAGCAGTTCTTC. Amino acids: CASSFHGAYEQFF.

The rearrangement joins TRBV4-3 to TRBJ2-1; tentatively, D is TRBD1 (5 bases). The germline gives CDR1 LGHNA, CDR2 YSLEER. Trimming stripped 0 bases from V and 3 bases from J, with 18 bases between. The CDR3 covers 18 residues. CDR3 bases: TGCGCCAGCAGCCAAGATTTCCGACAGATCCTTTACTACAATGAGCAGTTCTTC. Protein sequence: CASSQDFRQILYYNEQFF.

This clonotype was observed a few times. The chain has TRBV14 and TRBJ2-7, with 10 bases lining up with TRBD2. The CDR3 sequence is 15 residues long. Germline V CDR1 and CDR2: SGHDN, FVKESK. With 0 bases clipped from V and 3 bases from J, the junction kept 2 bases outside the gene matches. In nucleotides, the CDR3 is TGTGCCAGCAGCCAAGATGGACTAGCGGTCTACGAGCAGTACTTC. Encoded protein: CASSQDGLAVYEQYF.

This clonotype is medium-sized within its sample. The rearrangement joins TRBV7-6 to TRBJ1-2, with unresolved D. The ends were cut back, 1 base at V and 7 bases at J, with 13 bases in the middle. This CDR3 comprises 14 residues. The V gene's germline CDR1 is SGHVS and CDR2 FNYEAQ. The chain's CDR3 is CASSLVGGSRGYTF. The DNA of the CDR3 is TGTGCCAGCAGCTTAGTTGGAGGATCCCGTGGCTACACCTTC.

The chain is built from TRBV18 and TRBJ2-2, with TRBD1 matching over 8 bases. The junction had 6 bases not matched to a gene; V was cut back by 4 bases and J by 2 bases. CDR3 length equals 16 residues. Per the germline V gene, CDR1 is KGHSH and CDR2 is LQKENI. The CDR3 DNA is TGTGCCAGCTCACAACCGGACAGGGAAAACACCGGGGAGCTGTTTTTT. Translation: CASSQPDRENTGELFF.

The gene calls are TRBV7-9 and TRBJ2-1; possibly TRBD1 for D (7 bases). Looked up from germline, CDR1 is SEHNR and CDR2 is FQNEAQ (reference sequence). The V gene lost 5 bases and the J gene lost 10 bases, with 18 bases spanning the gap. The CDR3 extends over 14 amino acids. CDR3 region: CASSPRDSGSEQFF. As DNA, the CDR3 is TGTGCCAGCAGCCCTCGGGACAGCGGGTCGGAGCAGTTCTTC. Full variable domain (missing parts from reference TRBV7-9 and TRBJ2-1): DTGVSQNPRHKITKRGQNVTFRCDPISEHNRLYWYRQTLGQGPEFLTYFQNEAQLEKSRLLSDRFSAERPKGSFSTLEIQRTEQGDSAMYLCASSPRDSGSEQFFGPGTRLTVL.

CDR3 bases: TGTGCCAGCAGTATCGGACAGCTGAACTATGGCTACACCTTC. Translated, it gives CASSIGQLNYGYTF. This chain joins TRBV25-1 and TRBJ1-2; D may be TRBD1 (6 bases). The CDR3 extends over 14 amino acids. Trimming removed 5 bases at V and 2 bases at J, with 12 bases between. Germline V gives CDR1 MGHDK, CDR2 SYGVNS.

This chain uses TRBV4-3 with TRBJ2-3; D is possibly TRBD1 (6 bases). CDR3 length: 17 amino acids. Germline loops: CDR1 LGHNA, CDR2 YSLEER. Trimming stripped 0 bases from V and 4 bases from J, with 17 bases between. The chain's CDR3 is CASSQDGSGALPDTQYF. In nucleotides, the CDR3 is TGCGCCAGCAGCCAAGATGGGTCAGGGGCTTTGCCAGATACGCAGTATTTT.

The V and J genes are TRBV28 and TRBJ1-5; possibly TRBD1 for D (6 bases). V lost 2 bases, J lost 5 bases, and 13 bases lay in between. The CDR3 is 15 amino acids. Germline loops: CDR1 MDHEN, CDR2 SYDVKM. The CDR3 region is CASSLTGRFDQPQHF. The CDR3 DNA sequence: TGTGCCAGCAGTTTAACAGGGAGATTCGATCAGCCCCAGCATTTT.

The V and J genes are TRBV6-5 and TRBJ1-1; 10 bases line up with TRBD1. The trim removed 3 bases at V and 5 bases at J, leaving 12 bases unmatched. Germline V gives CDR1 MNHEY, CDR2 SVGAGI. There are 17 residues in the CDR3. CDR3 region: CASSYHDWDRGTTEAFF. In DNA form, the CDR3 reads TGTGCCAGCAGTTATCACGATTGGGACAGGGGAACAACTGAAGCTTTCTTT.

The chain has TRBV7-6 and TRBJ2-7; 8 bases match TRBD2. In germline, CDR1 is SGHVS, CDR2 FNYEAQ. This CDR3 is 16 amino acids long. Losses at the gene ends were 5 bases for V and 0 bases for J; bases not matched to a gene: 9. CDR3 DNA: TGTGCCAGCAGCGCCAGAAGCGGGGGAGTCTCCTACGAGCAGTACTTC. Encoded protein: CASSARSGGVSYEQYF. The whole variable domain, filled in from reference TRBV7-6 and TRBJ2-7, reads GAGVSQSPRYKVTKRGQDVALRCDPISGHVSLYWYRQALGQGPEFLTYFNYEAQQDKSGLPNDRFSAERPEGSISTLTIQRTEQRDSAMYRCASSARSGGVSYEQYFGPGTRLTVT.

This chain links TRBV11-2 with TRBJ1-1; D is possibly TRBD1 (5 bases). Germline V lookup: CDR1 SGHAT, CDR2 FQNNGV. The CDR3 sequence is 18 residues long. The germline V and J ends were trimmed by 4 bases and 0 bases, with 21 bases remaining between them. This chain's CDR3 is CASSSSILRGTMNTEAFF. Here the CDR3 DNA reads TGTGCCAGCAGCTCCAGTATTTTAAGGGGTACTATGAACACTGAAGCTTTCTTT.

V usage is TRBV19 and J usage is TRBJ2-1, with 11 bases fitting TRBD2. V shed 3 bases and J 6 bases; nucleotides not matched to a gene: 7. The CDR3 covers 16 residues. Germline V gene data show CDR1 as LNHDA and CDR2 as SQIVND (reference sequence). The CDR3 loop reads CASSMAIAGGRNEQFF. DNA for the CDR3: TGTGCCAGTAGTATGGCGATAGCGGGGGGGCGCAATGAGCAGTTCTTC.

The V and J genes are TRBV27 and TRBJ1-2, with 7 bases identical to TRBD1. From germline, CDR1 is MNHEY and CDR2 SMNVEV (reference sequence). J gave up 2 bases and V 8 bases, and 8 bases lay outside the gene matches. The CDR3 contains 14 residues. CDR3 in DNA: TGTGCCAGCCGCCGGACAGGACCCAACTATGGCTACACCTTC. As protein: CASRRTGPNYGYTF.

The CDR3 nucleotides are TGTGCCAGCAGCTTAGGGCAGAGTGGCGGCTACACCTTC. This translates into CASSLGQSGGYTF. This chain joins TRBV7-3 and TRBJ1-2; D ambiguous. Looked up from germline, CDR1 is SGHTA and CDR2 is FQGTGA. CDR3 size: 13 residues. Trimming cost V 2 bases and J 8 bases, with 12 bases left between them. Full variable domain (rest looked up from reference TRBV7-3 and TRBJ1-2): GAGVSQTPSNKVTEKGKYVELRCDPISGHTALYWYRQSLGQGPEFLIYFQGTGAADDSGLPNDRFFAVRPEGSVSTLKIQRTERGDSAVYLCASSLGQSGGYTFGSGTRLTVV.

This clonotype is judged medium-sized. The rearrangement joins TRBV27 to TRBJ2-3; 7 bases match TRBD2. This CDR3 contains 14 residues. In germline, CDR1 is MNHEY, CDR2 SMNVEV (reference sequence). With V trimmed by 4 bases and J by 0 bases, 1 base remained unmatched. The CDR3 region is CASSSSGSTDTQYF. CDR3 nucleotides: TGTGCCAGCAGTTCTAGCGGCAGCACAGATACGCAGTATTTT.

This clonotype was counted only a few times. V usage is TRBV6-5 and J usage is TRBJ1-2; 7 bases agree with TRBD1. V shed 6 bases and J 0 bases; nucleotides not matched to a gene: 7. The V gene's germline CDR1 is MNHEY and CDR2 SVGAGI. The CDR3 extends over 15 amino acids. The CDR3 DNA sequence: TGTGCCAGCAGCCGGGGACAGCTAGCTAACTATGGCTACACCTTC. This translates into CASSRGQLANYGYTF.